This T cell receptor (beta chain) appears in the sequencing data of a study of blood T cell repertoires in COVID-19. Study-wide background: Samples taken during acute and convalescent COVID-19 were collected in the United States, Italy and Spain.

Profiling relied on immunoSEQ multiplex PCR, and the TCRdb table lists in-frame clones only, not all of them. The sample gives some 300,000 clones, about 90% of which show up once; roughly a tenth is in the top ten. In germline, CDR1 is SGHTA, CDR2 FQGTGA. CDR3 length: 17 amino acids. V was shortened by 11 bases and J by 0 bases, with 23 bases between the two germline ends. Adults between about 18 and 89 years of age took part from about two dozen US areas. The study assigned cohorts using participant-reported clinical history. Before being deemed recovered, Cohort 3 donors had two negative PCRs, clearance, or symptom resolution.

This TCR derives from a woman aged 30 to 39 who had recovered from COVID-19. The specimen sequenced was PBMCs or T cells enriched from blood (not recorded which). The chain links TRBV7-3 to TRBJ2-1; perhaps TRBD2 as D (6 bases). The CDR3 region is CASSGIAERSSYNEQFF. The CDR3, as DNA: TGTGCCTCCTCGGGGATAGCGGAGAGGAGCTCCTACAATGAGCAGTTCTTC.